A single sample gave rise to the 17 T cell receptor beta chains below, sequenced in a study of human T cells and chemical hapten exposure. TCRdb processed the RACE reads anew with MiXCR; each CDR3 protein has one entry. The table has approximately 320,000 distinct CDR3 sequences, over 5% seen once. Sample time point: pre-sensitization, week 0. Treatment indicated: therapeutic diphenylcyclopropenone sensitization with weekly scalp DPC. Source: whole blood, taken in connection with sensitization to the hapten diphenylcyclopropenone (DPC). The receptor source for this set is a woman aged 18-29 years with alopecia areata. Some clones in this sample may be carry-over from other donors' samples.

The J gene is TRBJ2-7, the V gene TRBV2, with D maybe TRBD2 (6 bases). V lost 5 bases, J lost 2 bases, and 16 bases lay in between. This CDR3 has 15 residues. Germline V CDR1 and CDR2: SNHLY, FYNNEI. Written as DNA, the CDR3 is TGTGCCAGCAGTCCAATCGGGGGACCCCCCTACGAGCAGTACTTC. Its translation is CASSPIGGPPYEQYF.

The chain combines TRBV15 with TRBJ1-1, with no clear D. The CDR3 loop spans 13 amino acids. Germline CDR1 is LNHNV and CDR2 is YYDKDF (reference sequence). With 3 bases removed from V and 3 bases from J, the gap between germline ends came to 8 bases. DNA for the CDR3: TGTGCCACCAGCAGCGGGTGGGACACTGAAGCTTTCTTT. As protein: CATSSGWDTEAFF.

This clonotype has more than one count but fewer than ten. The rearrangement uses TRBV6-5 and TRBJ2-1; TRBD1 aligns across 9 bases. J was trimmed by 7 bases and V by 5 bases; bases with no gene match: 6. CDR3 length: 14 amino acids. Germline assignment: CDR1 MNHEY and CDR2 SVGAGI. CDR3 nucleotide sequence: TGTGCCAGCAGTAGACAGGGGGAAAGGAATGAGCAGTTCTTC. The encoded protein is CASSRQGERNEQFF.

A few counts support this clonotype. The rearrangement uses TRBV9 and TRBJ1-2; D call uncertain. The CDR3 runs 10 residues. V lost 7 bases to trimming and J lost 3 bases, with 4 bases between them. CDR1 is SGDLS and CDR2 is YYNGEE in the germline V gene. The DNA for the CDR3 is TGTGCCAGCGGACACTATGGCTACACCTTC. It encodes CASGHYGYTF. Complete variable domain (other parts from reference TRBV9 and TRBJ1-2): DSGVTQTPKHLITATGQRVTLRCSPRSGDLSVYWYQQSLDQGLQFLIQYYNGEERAKGNILERFSAQQFPDLHSELNLSSLELGDSALYFCASGHYGYTFGSGTRLTVV.

J is TRBJ1-1 and V is TRBV2; 9 nucleotides match TRBD1. Per the germline V gene, CDR1 is SNHLY and CDR2 is FYNNEI. Trimming cost V 7 bases and J 1 base; bases outside gene matches: 13. The length of the CDR3 is 17 residues. This chain's CDR3 is CASKGLRTGARNTEAFF. CDR3 coding DNA: TGTGCCAGCAAAGGATTACGGACAGGGGCCCGGAACACTGAAGCTTTCTTT. Full variable domain (missing parts from reference TRBV2 and TRBJ1-1): EPEVTQTPSHQVTQMGQEVILRCVPISNHLYFYWYRQILGQKVEFLVSFYNNEISEKSEIFDDQFSVERPDGSNFTLKIRSTKLEDSAMYFCASKGLRTGARNTEAFFGQGTRLTVV.

This chain joins TRBV29-1 and TRBJ2-1; D is possibly TRBD1 (6 bases). The V and J ends lost 2 bases and 6 bases respectively, with 11 bases between them. Germline V gives CDR1 SQVTM, CDR2 ANQGSEA. This CDR3 has 13 residues. The CDR3: CSVETDSPNEQFF. For the CDR3, the DNA is TGCAGCGTTGAAACGGACAGCCCCAATGAGCAGTTCTTC.

This clonotype occurred many times. V usage is TRBV4-2 and J usage is TRBJ1-2, with D perhaps TRBD1 (5 bases). Germline-derived CDR1 and CDR2 are LGHNA and YNFKEQ. The ends were cut back, 0 bases at V and 7 bases at J, with 9 bases in the middle. This CDR3 has 13 residues. The CDR3 DNA is TGTGCCAGCAGCCAAGACAGGGATCCTGGCTACACCTTC. This sequence encodes CASSQDRDPGYTF.

In its sample, this clonotype was seen a few times. The J gene is TRBJ2-3, the V gene TRBV5-4; 11 bases align to TRBD2. Germline V gene lookup returns CDR1 SGHNT and CDR2 YYREEE (reference sequence). The CDR3 sequence is 16 residues long. The J segment lost 0 bases and the V segment lost 4 bases, leaving 4 bases of the junction unmatched. CDR3 in DNA: TGTGCCAGCAGCCAGCGACTAGCGGGGAGCACAGATACGCAGTATTTT. This encodes CASSQRLAGSTDTQYF.

This clonotype was observed a few times. This chain uses TRBV12-3 or TRBV12-4 with TRBJ2-4, with 11 bases aligning to TRBD2. Losses at the gene ends were 6 bases for V and 9 bases for J; bases not matched to a gene: 10. The CDR3 consists of 15 residues. CDR3 DNA: TGTGCCAGCAGGCTAGCGGGGGGCCCGTCGGGCATTCAGTACTTC. Amino acid sequence: CASRLAGGPSGIQYF.

V and J are TRBV18 and TRBJ2-7, with D possibly TRBD1 on 5 matching bases. Germline lookup yields CDR1 KGHSH and CDR2 LQKENI. The length of the CDR3 is 13 residues. Trimming removed 0 bases at V and 5 bases at J, with 8 bases between. Here the CDR3 reads CASSPPLQDEQYF. The CDR3, as DNA: TGTGCCAGCTCACCACCGTTACAGGACGAGCAGTACTTC.

The V and J genes are TRBV28 and TRBJ2-7; TRBD1 aligns across 10 bases. J was trimmed by 2 bases and V by 4 bases; bases with no gene match: 8. The germline V gene has CDR1 MDHEN and CDR2 SYDVKM. CDR3 length: 16 residues. The CDR3 is CASSSPSGTGAYEQYF. DNA for the CDR3: TGTGCCAGCAGTTCCCCCTCCGGGACAGGGGCCTACGAGCAGTACTTC.

This clonotype has a handful of counts. V usage is TRBV9 and J usage is TRBJ2-3, with a weak D call TRBD2 (7 bases). CDR1 and CDR2 from the germline V gene are SGDLS and YYNGEE. V lost 2 bases, J lost 6 bases, and 16 bases lay in between. The CDR3 consists of 15 residues. The CDR3 protein is CASSVWGGNWDTQYF. The DNA for the CDR3 is TGTGCCAGCAGCGTGTGGGGGGGCAATTGGGATACGCAGTATTTT. Complete variable domain (other parts from reference TRBV9 and TRBJ2-3): DSGVTQTPKHLITATGQRVTLRCSPRSGDLSVYWYQQSLDQGLQFLIQYYNGEERAKGNILERFSAQQFPDLHSELNLSSLELGDSALYFCASSVWGGNWDTQYFGPGTRLTVL.

This chain joins TRBV5-4 and TRBJ1-2; unclear D gene. V lost 3 bases to trimming and J lost 4 bases, with 10 bases between them. CDR1 is SGHNT, CDR2 YYREEE, per germline (reference sequence). The CDR3 covers 13 residues. This CDR3 is CASSSSRVYGYTF. The CDR3 DNA reads TGTGCCAGCAGCTCTAGCCGCGTCTATGGCTACACCTTC.

In its sample, this clonotype was seen many times. The rearrangement links TRBV18 to TRBJ1-3, with D unclear. The germline V gene encodes CDR1 KGHSH and CDR2 LQKENI. V was cut by 3 bases and J by 0 bases, with 12 bases left in between. The CDR3 totals 16 residues. The CDR3 DNA reads TGTGCCAGCTCACCGTCTGGGCCTAGCTCTGGAAACACCATATATTTT. It is translated as CASSPSGPSSGNTIYF.

This clonotype was seen ten or more times. The genes are TRBV29-1 and TRBJ1-2, with a tentative D call TRBD1 (6 bases). Germline assignment: CDR1 SQVTM and CDR2 ANQGSEA. The V gene lost 7 bases and the J gene lost 5 bases, with 17 bases spanning the gap. The CDR3 loop spans 13 amino acids. The CDR3 bases are TGCAGCGGGGGGACTACAGGGAAGTATGGCTACACCTTC. It codes for CSGGTTGKYGYTF.

In its sample, this clonotype was seen a few times. One end of the junction is discordant with germline, which a read error may explain. The gene calls are TRBV6-6 and TRBJ1-6; D uncertain. CDR1 is MNHNY, CDR2 SVGAGI, per germline (reference sequence). The CDR3 loop spans 14 amino acids. CDR3 loop: CASSYAPYSSPLHF. In nucleotides, the CDR3 is TGTGCCAGCAGTTACGCCCCGTATAGTTCACCCCTCCACTTT.

This rearrangement joins TRBV7-2 to TRBJ2-5; D possibly corresponds to TRBD1 (7 bases). Germline V gene data show CDR1 as SGHTA and CDR2 as FQGNSA. Trimming took 6 bases from V and 2 from J, leaving 13 bases between them. This CDR3 spans 14 amino acids. The CDR3 coding sequence is TGTGCCAGCAGACGCGGGACAGAGCAAGAGACCCAGTACTTC. The encoded protein is CASRRGTEQETQYF. The whole variable domain, remainder taken from reference TRBV7-2 and TRBJ2-5, is GAGVSQSPSNKVTEKGKDVELRCDPISGHTALYWYRQSLGQGLEFLIYFQGNSAPDKSGLPSDRFSAERTGGSVSTLTIQRTQQEDSAVYLCASRRGTEQETQYFGPGTRLLVL.